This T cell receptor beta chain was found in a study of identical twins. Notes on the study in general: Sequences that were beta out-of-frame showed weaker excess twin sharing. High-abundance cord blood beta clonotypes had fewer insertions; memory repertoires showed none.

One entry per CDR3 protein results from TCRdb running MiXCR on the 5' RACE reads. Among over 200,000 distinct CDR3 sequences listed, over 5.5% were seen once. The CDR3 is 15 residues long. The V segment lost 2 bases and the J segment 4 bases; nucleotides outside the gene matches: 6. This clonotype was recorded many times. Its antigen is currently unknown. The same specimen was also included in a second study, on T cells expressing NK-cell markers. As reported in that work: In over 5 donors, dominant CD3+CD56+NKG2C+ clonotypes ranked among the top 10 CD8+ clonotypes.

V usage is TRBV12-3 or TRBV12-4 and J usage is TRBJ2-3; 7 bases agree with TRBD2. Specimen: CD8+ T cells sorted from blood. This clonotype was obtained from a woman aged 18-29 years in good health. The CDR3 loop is CASSLSGGMADTQYF. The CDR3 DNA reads TGTGCCAGCAGTTTATCGGGGGGAATGGCAGATACGCAGTATTTT.